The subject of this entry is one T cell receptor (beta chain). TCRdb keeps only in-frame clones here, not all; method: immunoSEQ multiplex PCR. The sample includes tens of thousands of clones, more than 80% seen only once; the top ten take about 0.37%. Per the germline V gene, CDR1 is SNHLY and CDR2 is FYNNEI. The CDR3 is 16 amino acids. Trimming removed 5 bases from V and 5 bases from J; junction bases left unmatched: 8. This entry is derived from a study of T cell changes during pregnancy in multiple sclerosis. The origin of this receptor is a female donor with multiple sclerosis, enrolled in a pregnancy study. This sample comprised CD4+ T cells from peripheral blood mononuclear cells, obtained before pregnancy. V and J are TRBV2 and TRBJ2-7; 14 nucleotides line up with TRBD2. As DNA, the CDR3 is TGTGCCAGCAGTCCGGGACTAGCGGGAGTGCTGAACGAGCAGTACTTC. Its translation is CASSPGLAGVLNEQYF.